This T cell receptor (beta chain) was retrieved from a study of blood T cell repertoires in COVID-19. Produced via immunoSEQ multiplex PCR; TCRdb's table is partial and in-frame only. The sample holds about 220,000 clones, approximately 84% seen once. Germline V lookup: CDR1 SGHAT, CDR2 FQNNGV. The ends lost 4 bases at V and 0 bases at J; junction bases unmatched: 6. The CDR3 runs to 16 residues. This clonotype originated in a man in his fifties or sixties who had recovered from COVID-19. The sample taken for sequencing was peripheral blood. The chain carries TRBV11-2 and TRBJ2-5, with 9 positions matching TRBD1. The CDR3 sequence: CASSSIGTGYQETQYF. As DNA, the CDR3 is TGTGCCAGCAGCTCCATAGGGACAGGGTACCAAGAGACCCAGTACTTC.